This T cell receptor beta chain was documented in a study of T cells in women clearing cervical HPV infection. The CDR3 consists of 16 residues. V was trimmed by 0 bases and J by 1 base, leaving 13 bases between them. Germline CDR1 and CDR2: KGHSH and LQKENI. Points on this clone: Sequencing ends 3 residues short of the CDR3 end; the germline J gene provides the rest.

Clones were read by immunoSEQ multiplex PCR, and TCRdb kept only the in-frame ones, dropping some. This sample's clone table lists fewer than 40,000 clones. V and J are TRBV18 and TRBJ2-7; perhaps TRBD1 as D (5 bases). This TCR was sampled from a woman aged 18-69 years with a cervical HPV16 infection that either progressed to CIN3+ or cleared (not recorded which). Sequenced sample: blood buffy coat. Partial CDR3 DNA: TGTGCCAGCTCACCACCCCTCGGACAAATATCCTACGAG. Translating it yields CASSPPLGQISYE. In full, the CDR3 reads CASSPPLGQISYEQYF.